Listed here are 27 T cell receptor beta chains from one sample, sequenced in a study of T cell repertoires and HLA-DP antigens. Here immunoSEQ multiplex PCR was the method, and the copy in TCRdb shows in-frame clones only, minus some. The top ten clones hold around 0.3% of a sample with around 100,000 clones, 85% to 95% of them seen once. Their antigen targets remain unknown. The sample was CD4+ T cells from PBMCs. These receptors were taken from a woman under 30 in good health and CMV-seronegative.

This chain uses TRBV18 with TRBJ1-5; D is undetermined. Germline loops: CDR1 KGHSH, CDR2 LQKENI. The length of the CDR3 is 14 residues. Trimming shortened V by 2 bases and J by 0 bases, and 5 bases separated the two germline ends. In nucleotides, the CDR3 is TGTGCCAGCTCACCAGGGGTTAGCAATCAGCCCCAGCATTTT. It yields the protein CASSPGVSNQPQHF.

The sample holds one count of this clone. V gene TRBV27 combines with J gene TRBJ2-6; D unclear. The length of the CDR3 is 16 residues. V was shortened by 5 bases and J by 0 bases, with 11 bases between the two germline ends. Germline CDR1 reads MNHEY; CDR2 reads SMNVEV (reference sequence). The CDR3 sequence is CASSPLRPSGANVLTF. The CDR3 bases are TGTGCCAGCAGTCCATTAAGGCCCTCTGGGGCCAACGTCCTGACTTTC.

The DNA for the CDR3 is TGTGCCAGCAGCGTTTCCGACTATGGCTACACCTTC. The encoded protein is CASSVSDYGYTF. This chain links TRBV9 with TRBJ1-2; no firm D call. Trimming left V 2 bases short and J 3 bases short, with 5 bases between. Germline V lookup: CDR1 SGDLS, CDR2 YYNGEE. CDR3 length: 12 residues.

This clone was observed a single time. The rearrangement joins TRBV6-1 to TRBJ1-1; no definite D call. V lost 4 bases to trimming and J lost 0 bases, with 18 bases between them. In germline, CDR1 is MNHNS, CDR2 SASEGT. This CDR3 contains 17 residues. DNA of the CDR3: TGTGCCAGCAGTGGGAAATGGTCCCGCAGTATGAACACTGAAGCTTTCTTT. Its translation is CASSGKWSRSMNTEAFF.

The V gene is TRBV5-1, the J gene TRBJ2-3; weak D call: TRBD1 (5 bases). The CDR3 is 15 residues long. Germline CDR1 and CDR2: SGHRS and YFSETQ. V dropped 4 bases and J dropped 2 bases, with 14 bases sitting between them. DNA for the CDR3: TGCGCCAGCAGCCTCGGACGACAGACCACAGATACGCAGTATTTT. Translating it yields CASSLGRQTTDTQYF.

V gene TRBV15 combines with J gene TRBJ1-5; D gene unclear. The V end lost 0 bases, the J end lost 1 base, and 13 bases lay between the germline ends. Germline CDR1 LNHNV, CDR2 YYDKDF (reference sequence). The CDR3 totals 17 residues. As DNA, the CDR3 is TGTGCCACCAGCAGAGACCTGTCCCTAGCGAGCAATCAGCCCCAGCATTTT. Amino acids: CATSRDLSLASNQPQHF.

The CDR3 sequence is CASSSSLNTEAFF. CDR3 coding DNA: TGTGCCAGCTCATCCTCACTGAACACTGAAGCTTTCTTT. The genes are TRBV18 and TRBJ1-1; D unresolved. CDR3 size: 13 residues. Trimming took off 5 bases at V and 0 bases at J, with 7 bases between the two ends. Germline-derived CDR1 and CDR2 are KGHSH and LQKENI.

The J gene is TRBJ2-1, the V gene TRBV11-3; 15 nucleotides agree with TRBD2. The CDR3 has 17 amino acids. Germline CDR1 reads SGHNT; CDR2 reads YENEEA. The V segment lost 5 bases and the J segment 2 bases; nucleotides outside the gene matches: 4. CDR3 sequence: CASSPGTSGGPYNEQFF. CDR3 coding DNA: TGTGCCAGCAGCCCCGGGACTAGCGGGGGGCCCTACAATGAGCAGTTCTTC.

V usage is TRBV28 and J usage is TRBJ1-4; TRBD1 might be the D (5 bases). The CDR3 has 14 residues. Germline CDR1 is MDHEN and CDR2 is SYDVKM. The V gene lost 5 bases and the J gene lost 4 bases, with 11 bases spanning the gap. CDR3 DNA sequence: TGTGCCAGCAGTCTGACAGAGCTTAATGAAAAACTGTTTTTT. It yields the protein CASSLTELNEKLFF.

The chain is built from TRBV21-1 and TRBJ2-3; the DNA was not used to check the table's D call, TRBD2. TRBV21-1 is noted as a pseudogene. The CDR3 is 16 amino acids. The CDR3 region has the DNA TGTGCCAGCAGCAAAGGTAGTTTCCACCGCACAGATACGCAGTATTTT. Translated, it gives CASSKGSFHRTDTQYF.

J is TRBJ1-2 and V is TRBV30; a possible D gene is TRBD1 (5 bases). V was clipped by 0 bases and J by 2 bases, with 7 bases between them. Per the germline V gene, CDR1 is GTSNPN and CDR2 is SVGIG (reference sequence). The CDR3 extends over 13 amino acids. The CDR3 loop reads CAWSVGLNYGYTF. In DNA, the CDR3 is TGTGCCTGGAGTGTGGGGCTAAACTATGGCTACACCTTC.

The J gene is TRBJ2-7, the V gene TRBV6-6; 11 positions agree with TRBD1. Germline assignment: CDR1 MNHNY and CDR2 SVGAGI (reference sequence). This CDR3 is 16 amino acids long. Unmatched junction bases numbered 8, after V lost 4 bases and J lost 3 bases. The CDR3 region is CASSFAPGQGDYEQYF. The CDR3, as DNA: TGTGCCAGCAGTTTCGCACCGGGACAGGGGGACTACGAGCAGTACTTC.

The chain carries TRBV5-6 and TRBJ2-7; D may be TRBD1 (6 bases). From germline, CDR1 is SGHDT and CDR2 YYEEEE. The CDR3 is made up of 12 amino acids. V lost 4 bases and J 3 bases, leaving 8 bases between the germline ends. This CDR3 is CASSPQGYEQYF. In DNA form, the CDR3 reads TGTGCCAGCAGCCCACAGGGCTACGAGCAGTACTTC.

This chain connects TRBV28 to TRBJ2-5, with D tentatively TRBD1 or TRBD2 (5 bases each). The CDR3 extends over 13 amino acids. V was cut by 5 bases and J by 5 bases, with 12 bases left in between. Germline loops: CDR1 MDHEN, CDR2 SYDVKM. For the CDR3, the DNA is TGTGCCAGCAGTAACCGGGACGGGGAGACCCAGTACTTC. Translating it yields CASSNRDGETQYF.

In DNA form, the CDR3 reads TGTGCCAGCAGTTTAAAAGAGTTTTATAGCAATCAGCCCCAGCATTTT. It specifies CASSLKEFYSNQPQHF. The V gene is TRBV28, the J gene TRBJ1-5; no definite D call. Trimming left V 2 bases short and J 0 bases short, with 11 bases between. The V gene's germline CDR1 is MDHEN and CDR2 SYDVKM. The CDR3 sequence is 16 residues long. Full variable domain (missing parts from reference TRBV28 and TRBJ1-5): DVKVTQSSRYLVKRTGEKVFLECVQDMDHENMFWYRQDPGLGLRLIYFSYDVKMKEKGDIPEGYSVSREKKERFSLILESASTNQTSMYLCASSLKEFYSNQPQHFGDGTRLSIL.

This chain connects TRBV2 to TRBJ1-4; D is unclear. V dropped 6 bases and J dropped 6 bases, with 14 bases sitting between them. The CDR3 consists of 14 residues. The germline V gene encodes CDR1 SNHLY and CDR2 FYNNEI. DNA of the CDR3: TGTGCCAGCAGGTGGGGAAGCCCCGATGAAAAACTGTTTTTT. Translating it yields CASRWGSPDEKLFF.

The chain combines TRBV7-8 with TRBJ2-3; 7 bases match TRBD2. Germline V gene sequence: CDR1 SGHVS, CDR2 FQNEAQ. The CDR3 length is 17 residues. Losses at the gene ends were 0 bases for V and 4 bases for J; bases not matched to a gene: 10. The DNA for the CDR3 is TGTGCCAGCAGCTTAGCTGAACTAGCGCTAGGTCCAGATACGCAGTATTTT. Translating gives CASSLAELALGPDTQYF. The full variable domain, rest sourced from reference TRBV7-8 and TRBJ2-3, is GAGVSQSPRYKVAKRGQDVALRCDPISGHVSLFWYQQALGQGPEFLTYFQNEAQLDKSGLPSDRFFAERPEGSVSTLKIQRTQQEDSAVYLCASSLAELALGPDTQYFGPGTRLTVL.

The J gene is TRBJ1-1, the V gene TRBV6-6; D remains ambiguous. There are 14 residues in the CDR3. The germline V gene has CDR1 MNHNY and CDR2 SVGAGI (reference sequence). Trimming removed 2 bases at V and 0 bases at J, with 7 bases between. CDR3 in DNA: TGTGCCAGCAGTTACGGTTCGTTGAACACTGAAGCTTTCTTT. Its translation is CASSYGSLNTEAFF.

This sequence joins TRBV7-8 and TRBJ2-5, with 8 bases fitting TRBD1. CDR1 and CDR2 (germline): SGHVS, FQNEAQ. Losses at the gene ends were 1 base for V and 2 bases for J; bases not matched to a gene: 3. This CDR3 region has 15 residues. DNA for the CDR3: TGTGCCAGCAGCTTAGGGACAGGGCAGCAAGAGACCCAGTACTTC. Translation gives CASSLGTGQQETQYF.

This rearrangement joins TRBV28 to TRBJ1-4; D gene uncertain. The V gene's germline CDR1 is MDHEN and CDR2 SYDVKM. This CDR3 is built from 15 residues. Trimming took 6 bases from V and 8 from J, leaving 19 bases between them. CDR3: CASSSLLGGAEKLFF. CDR3 in DNA: TGTGCCAGCAGCTCCCTCCTGGGAGGAGCGGAAAAACTGTTTTTT. The whole variable domain, remainder taken from reference TRBV28 and TRBJ1-4, is DVKVTQSSRYLVKRTGEKVFLECVQDMDHENMFWYRQDPGLGLRLIYFSYDVKMKEKGDIPEGYSVSREKKERFSLILESASTNQTSMYLCASSSLLGGAEKLFFGSGTQLSVL.

The CDR3 DNA sequence: TGTGCCAGCTCAAGGGACGGGACCCTTGGGCAGCCCCAGCATTTT. It specifies CASSRDGTLGQPQHF. The chain is built from TRBV18 and TRBJ1-5; perhaps TRBD1 as D (5 bases). CDR3 length: 15 residues. V lost 5 bases to trimming and J lost 7 bases, with 18 bases between them. Per germline, CDR1 KGHSH and CDR2 LQKENI. Looking up the rest from reference TRBV18 and TRBJ1-5 gives the full variable domain: NAGVMQNPRHLVRRRGQEARLRCSPMKGHSHVYWYRQLPEEGLKFMVYLQKENIIDESGMPKERFSAEFPKEGPSILRIQQVVRGDSAAYFCASSRDGTLGQPQHFGDGTRLSIL.

The genes are TRBV2 and TRBJ2-5; 7 bases match TRBD1. Germline V gene data show CDR1 as SNHLY and CDR2 as FYNNEI. V shed 7 bases and J 7 bases; nucleotides not matched to a gene: 15. The CDR3 length is 15 residues. The CDR3 nucleotides read TGTGCCAGCAAGGGGGCTGGGGTCGGCCCGGGGACCCAGTACTTC. It is translated as CASKGAGVGPGTQYF.

Concerning this clone itself: Because the CDR3's place on the DNA is in doubt, the DNA is left out and the CDR3 is given as listed by TCRdb. The chain combines TRBV28 with TRBJ1-2; the table calls TRBD1, which could not be checked here. Germline CDR1 is MDHEN and CDR2 is SYDVKM. Both ends counted, the CDR3 spans 14 residues. CDR3 amino acids: CASSTSGRGLGYTF.

V usage is TRBV27 and J usage is TRBJ2-1; D gene unclear. V was trimmed by 5 bases and J by 4 bases, leaving 3 bases between them. The germline CDR1 and CDR2 sequences are MNHEY and SMNVEV (reference sequence). CDR3 length: 11 amino acids. Here the CDR3 reads CASSQYNEQFF. The DNA for the CDR3 is TGTGCCAGCAGTCAGTACAATGAGCAGTTCTTC.

The CDR3 coding sequence is TGTGCCAGCAGCCAGAGGACCTATGGCTACACCTTC. Its translation is CASSQRTYGYTF. The chain links TRBV5-8 to TRBJ1-2; no firm D call. The CDR3 contains 12 residues. Trimming stripped 4 bases from V and 4 bases from J, with 8 bases between. From germline, CDR1 is SGHTS and CDR2 YDEGEE.

This clone appeared a single time. The chain recombines TRBV6-1 with TRBJ1-5; no clear D gene. The germline gives CDR1 MNHNS, CDR2 SASEGT. V shed 2 bases and J shed 2 bases, with 7 bases lying between them. There are 14 residues in the CDR3. CDR3 amino acids: CASSERMGNQPQHF. Here the CDR3 DNA reads TGTGCCAGCAGTGAACGAATGGGCAATCAGCCCCAGCATTTT.

The V gene is TRBV9, the J gene TRBJ1-3, with no clear D. The CDR3 is 16 residues long. The V and J ends lost 4 bases and 0 bases respectively, with 14 bases between them. Germline CDR1 and CDR2: SGDLS and YYNGEE. The CDR3 DNA follows: TGTGCCAGCAGCCCAACCGGTCCTTTCTCTGGAAACACCATATATTTT. This encodes CASSPTGPFSGNTIYF.